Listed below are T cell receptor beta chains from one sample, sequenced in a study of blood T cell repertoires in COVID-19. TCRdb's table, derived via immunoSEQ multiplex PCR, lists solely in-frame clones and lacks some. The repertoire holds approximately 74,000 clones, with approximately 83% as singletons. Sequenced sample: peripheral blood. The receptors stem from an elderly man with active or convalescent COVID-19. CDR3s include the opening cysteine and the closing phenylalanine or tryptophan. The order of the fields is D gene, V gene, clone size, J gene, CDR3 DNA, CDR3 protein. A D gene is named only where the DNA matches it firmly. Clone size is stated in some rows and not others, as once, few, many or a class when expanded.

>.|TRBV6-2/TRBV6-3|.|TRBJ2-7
TGTGCCAGCAGTTACTCGATCACAGGGCAGAGGGAGCAGTACTTC
CASSYSITGQREQYF
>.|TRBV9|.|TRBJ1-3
TGTGCCAGCAGCTATGACCCCACCGACCCGTCGGGCTCTGGAAACACCATATATTTT
CASSYDPTDPSGSGNTIYF
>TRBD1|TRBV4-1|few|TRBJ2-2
TGCGCCAGCAGCCAAGATAGGACAGGGGGCACCGGGGAGCTGTTTTTT
CASSQDRTGGTGELFF
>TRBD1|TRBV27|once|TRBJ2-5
TGTGCCAGCAGTTTAGGACAGGGTGGGGAGACCCAGTACTTC
CASSLGQGGETQYF
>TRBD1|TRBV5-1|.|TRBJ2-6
TGCGCCAGCAGCTTGGAGTTAGGGGGCGTCTTCTCTGGGGCCAACGTCCTGACTTTC
CASSLELGGVFSGANVLTF
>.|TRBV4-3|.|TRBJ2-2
TGCGCCAGCAGCCAACAACCCCTTGCGGGCGGACCAACCGGGGAGCTGTTTTTT
CASSQQPLAGGPTGELFF
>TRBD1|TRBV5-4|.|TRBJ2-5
TGTGCCAGCAGCTCCCGACAGGGGGTGGGGGAGACCCAGTACTTC
CASSSRQGVGETQYF
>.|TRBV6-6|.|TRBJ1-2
TGTGCCAGCAGTTTGGACAGCGATGGCTACACCTTC
CASSLDSDGYTF
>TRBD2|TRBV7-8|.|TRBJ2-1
TGTGCCAGCAGCTTAGGGGGACTAGCGGGTTACAATGAGCAGTTCTTC
CASSLGGLAGYNEQFF
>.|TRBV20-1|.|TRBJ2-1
TGCAGTGCTAGTGCCAGAGGCAATGAGCAGTTCTTC
CSASARGNEQFF
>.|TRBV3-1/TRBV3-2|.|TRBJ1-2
TGTGCCAGCAGCCGCAGGGGAGCTAACTATGGCTACACCTTC
CASSRRGANYGYTF
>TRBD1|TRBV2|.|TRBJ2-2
TGTGCCAGCAGAGAGACAGGGGCGAACACCGGGGAGCTGTTTTTT
CASRETGANTGELFF
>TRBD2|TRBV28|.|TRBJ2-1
TGTGCCAGCAGTCCACCCACGGGAGGGCAGTTCTTC
CASSPPTGGQFF
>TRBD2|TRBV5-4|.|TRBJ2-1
TGTGCCAGCAGCTTGACTAGCGGGAGGTCCTACAATGAGCAGTTCTTC
CASSLTSGRSYNEQFF
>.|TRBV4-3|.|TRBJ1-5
TGCGCCAGCAGCCAAACGATCGGTCAGCCCCAGCATTTT
CASSQTIGQPQHF
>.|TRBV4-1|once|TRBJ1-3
TGCGCCAGCAGCCAAGAACAGTACTCTGGAAACACCATATATTTT
CASSQEQYSGNTIYF
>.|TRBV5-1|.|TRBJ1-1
TGCGCCAGCAGCTTGGTTGCGGGGCTAAACACTGAAGCTTTCTTT
CASSLVAGLNTEAFF